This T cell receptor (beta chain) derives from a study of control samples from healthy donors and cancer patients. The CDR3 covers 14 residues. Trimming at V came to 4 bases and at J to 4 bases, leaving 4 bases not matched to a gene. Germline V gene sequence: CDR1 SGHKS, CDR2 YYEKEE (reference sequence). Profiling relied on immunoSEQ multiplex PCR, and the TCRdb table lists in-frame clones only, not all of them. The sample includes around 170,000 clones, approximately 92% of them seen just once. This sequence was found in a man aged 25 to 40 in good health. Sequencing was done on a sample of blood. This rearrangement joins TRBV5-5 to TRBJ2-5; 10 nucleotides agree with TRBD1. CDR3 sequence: CASSRTGGRETQYF. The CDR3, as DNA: TGTGCCAGCAGCCGGACAGGGGGGAGAGAGACCCAGTACTTC.